Described below is a single T cell receptor beta chain sequence and its context. What it binds is not known. Systemic immunosuppression or autoimmune disease history was grounds to exclude patients. The length of the CDR3 is 16 residues. The ends lost 2 bases at V and 6 bases at J; junction bases unmatched: 13. The data originate from a study of OX40 agonist ivuxolimab in advanced cancers. At the level of the study: Two patients with cutaneous melanoma and one with hepatocellular carcinoma, three in total, showed partial responses. Study-level findings and limits: The CD4+ and CD8+ T cells in the blood had expanded clonally by week 6 at 0.1 to 3.0 mg/kg.

Sequencing used immunoSEQ multiplex PCR; TCRdb keeps in-frame clones, though not all of them. The sample records approximately 86,000 clones, roughly 90% being singletons. The gene calls are TRBV6-7 and TRBJ2-7; 7 bases map to TRBD1. TRBV6-7 is labeled an ORF, and its function is uncertain. Material: CD4+ or CD8+ T cells sorted from blood, obtained in a trial of the OX40 agonist ivuxolimab. The TCR sequence derives from an adult with an advanced solid tumor such as melanoma, head and neck, liver or kidney cancer. The DNA for the CDR3 is TGTGCCAGCAGTTACCCCCCGGGACAGCGGCGCCTCGAGCAGTACTTC. Translation gives CASSYPPGQRRLEQYF.